Each of the 20 T cell receptor beta chains below was sequenced from the same sample in a study of OX40 agonist ivuxolimab in advanced cancers. Profiling relied on immunoSEQ multiplex PCR, and the TCRdb table lists in-frame clones only, not all of them. Of 50,000 to 65,000 clones detected, about 85% appear once; the ten largest clones hold roughly 4.7%. This sample comprised CD4+ or CD8+ T cells sorted from blood, obtained in a trial of the OX40 agonist ivuxolimab. The receptors here all came from an adult with an advanced solid tumor such as melanoma, head and neck, liver or kidney cancer.

The V call is TRBV7-9, the J call TRBJ2-3; D not resolved. CDR3 length: 13 amino acids. Germline V lookup: CDR1 SEHNR, CDR2 FQNEAQ (reference sequence). V was trimmed by 5 bases and J by 2 bases, leaving 8 bases between them. The CDR3: CASSPSNTDTQYF. The DNA of the CDR3 is TGTGCCAGCAGCCCCAGCAACACAGATACGCAGTATTTT.

The V gene is TRBV11-2, the J gene TRBJ2-2, with D possibly matching TRBD2 (6 bases). This CDR3 has 15 residues. The V and J ends lost 4 bases and 2 bases respectively, with 11 bases between them. From germline, CDR1 is SGHAT and CDR2 FQNNGV. CDR3 region: CASSSLRGNTGELFF. The DNA of the CDR3 is TGTGCCAGCAGCTCGTTGCGGGGAAACACCGGGGAGCTGTTTTTT.

This chain joins TRBV5-1 and TRBJ2-5; D is possibly TRBD1 (5 bases). The CDR3 loop spans 15 amino acids. Between the trimmed V and J ends, which lost 1 base and 1 base, there was a span of 11 bases. CDR1 is SGHRS, CDR2 YFSETQ, per germline. The CDR3 DNA sequence: TGCGCCAGCAGCTTGTATTGGGGCCCCCAAGAGACCCAGTACTTC. It translates to CASSLYWGPQETQYF.

The chain employs TRBV11-2 and TRBJ2-2; D gene uncertain. The length of the CDR3 is 14 residues. CDR1 and CDR2 from the germline V gene are SGHAT and FQNNGV. V gave up 2 bases and J gave up 4 bases, with 8 bases separating them. CDR3 protein: CASSLPSGTGELFF. The CDR3 coding sequence is TGTGCCAGCAGCTTACCCTCGGGCACCGGGGAGCTGTTTTTT. Variable domain in full (rest from reference TRBV11-2 and TRBJ2-2): EAGVAQSPRYKIIEKRQSVAFWCNPISGHATLYWYQQILGQGPKLLIQFQNNGVVDDSQLPKDRFSAERLKGVDSTLKIQPAKLEDSAVYLCASSLPSGTGELFFGEGSRLTVL.

The chain carries TRBV28 and TRBJ1-1, with D maybe TRBD1 (5 bases). Trimming stripped 1 base from V and 1 base from J, with 13 bases between. Per germline, CDR1 MDHEN and CDR2 SYDVKM. The CDR3 runs to 16 residues. The CDR3: CASSLSGHGGNTEAFF. CDR3 in DNA: TGTGCCAGCAGTTTATCGGGGCACGGTGGGAACACTGAAGCTTTCTTT.

The chain carries TRBV28 and TRBJ1-1; tentative D call: TRBD1 (6 bases). Trimming left V 6 bases short and J 4 bases short, with 15 bases between. Germline CDR1 and CDR2: MDHEN and SYDVKM. The CDR3 spans 14 residues. The CDR3 DNA sequence: TGTGCCAGCAGCCATCCGGGACAATCCACTGAAGCTTTCTTT. Residues: CASSHPGQSTEAFF.

This chain joins TRBV10-3 and TRBJ2-3, with D possibly being TRBD2 (6 bases). The germline V gene has CDR1 ENHRY and CDR2 SYGVKD. V shed 6 bases and J shed 4 bases, with 8 bases lying between them. CDR3 length: 12 residues. CDR3 loop: CAIRGEADTQYF. The CDR3 DNA reads as TGTGCCATCAGAGGGGAGGCAGATACGCAGTATTTT.

This clone was observed a single time. The chain uses TRBV5-6 and TRBJ2-6, with D unresolved. The CDR3 length is 15 residues. Germline-derived CDR1 and CDR2 are SGHDT and YYEEEE. V lost 0 bases and J 2 bases, leaving 6 bases between the germline ends. CDR3 loop: CASSLVGTGANVLTF. CDR3 nucleotides: TGTGCCAGCAGCTTGGTCGGCACTGGGGCCAACGTCCTGACTTTC. Variable domain in full (rest from reference TRBV5-6 and TRBJ2-6): DAGVTQSPTHLIKTRGQQVTLRCSPKSGHDTVSWYQQALGQGPQFIFQYYEEEERQRGNFPDRFSGHQFPNYSSELNVNALLLGDSALYLCASSLVGTGANVLTFGAGSRLTVL.

The rearrangement links TRBV9 to TRBJ2-3; 8 bases line up with TRBD2. The CDR3 covers 16 residues. From germline, CDR1 is SGDLS and CDR2 YYNGEE. After removal of 0 bases from V and 4 bases from J, the junction contained 7 bases not matched to a gene. The CDR3 sequence: CASSVGERGRSDTQYF. The DNA for the CDR3 is TGTGCCAGCAGCGTAGGCGAGCGGGGGAGGTCAGATACGCAGTATTTT.

The CDR3 coding sequence is TGCGCCAGCAGCTTGGGGTCTCCTAGCACAGATACGCAGTATTTT. This gives the protein CASSLGSPSTDTQYF. The rearrangement uses TRBV5-1 and TRBJ2-3; no clear D. CDR3 size: 15 residues. The germline CDR1 and CDR2 sequences are SGHRS and YFSETQ. V lost 0 bases, J lost 0 bases, and 8 bases lay in between.

The chain carries TRBV11-2 and TRBJ2-7; D gene uncertain. From germline, CDR1 is SGHAT and CDR2 FQNNGV. CDR3 length: 8 residues. V was pared by 8 bases and J by 13 bases, with 9 bases between. CDR3 amino acids: CASRPGYF. CDR3 sequence (DNA): TGTGCCAGCCGCCCTGGCTACTTC.

This rearrangement joins TRBV5-1 to TRBJ2-1, with 8 bases that match TRBD1. There are 14 residues in the CDR3. Per germline, CDR1 SGHRS and CDR2 YFSETQ. The V segment lost 1 base and the J segment 6 bases; nucleotides outside the gene matches: 3. CDR3 sequence reads: CASSLRQGPNEQFF. The CDR3, as DNA: TGCGCCAGCAGCTTGAGACAGGGGCCCAATGAGCAGTTCTTC.

J is TRBJ1-3 and V is TRBV29-1, with D perhaps TRBD1 (6 bases). CDR1 is SQVTM, CDR2 ANQGSEA, per germline. The CDR3 loop spans 15 amino acids. The germline V and J ends were trimmed by 7 bases and 0 bases, with 16 bases remaining between them. This CDR3 is CSASRGALSGNTIYF. CDR3 in DNA: TGCAGCGCGTCGCGGGGGGCCCTCTCTGGAAACACCATATATTTT.

CDR3 DNA: TGTGCCAGCAGTACCATAGAGGGGCGCAATGAGCAGTTCTTC. It encodes CASSTIEGRNEQFF. This chain connects TRBV6-1 to TRBJ2-1; D may be TRBD1 or TRBD2 (5 bases each). Per the germline V gene, CDR1 is MNHNS and CDR2 is SASEGT. Trimming shortened V by 5 bases and J by 6 bases, and 14 bases separated the two germline ends. The CDR3 length is 14 residues.

V gene TRBV28 combines with J gene TRBJ2-7; the D gene is possibly TRBD1 (5 bases). Germline values: CDR1 MDHEN, CDR2 SYDVKM. The CDR3 extends over 14 amino acids. V lost 3 bases and J lost 3, with 12 bases in between. The CDR3: CASSFKGSHYEQYF. The CDR3 DNA is TGTGCCAGCAGTTTCAAGGGGTCACACTACGAGCAGTACTTC.

The chain carries TRBV29-1 and TRBJ2-2; D possibly corresponds to TRBD1 (5 bases). The CDR3 covers 13 residues. Germline V gives CDR1 SQVTM, CDR2 ANQGSEA. The ends were cut back, 6 bases at V and 0 bases at J, with 8 bases in the middle. Here the CDR3 reads CSVLTANTGELFF. The CDR3 nucleotides are TGCAGCGTCCTGACAGCGAACACCGGGGAGCTGTTTTTT.

V gene TRBV19 combines with J gene TRBJ2-7, with D perhaps TRBD1 or TRBD2 (5 bases each). The V and J ends lost 5 bases and 4 bases respectively, with 15 bases between them. CDR3 size: 14 residues. The germline V gene has CDR1 LNHDA and CDR2 SQIVND (reference sequence). The CDR3 DNA follows: TGTGCCAGTAGTGTACCGGGACGGCGGTACGAGCAGTACTTC. Translation: CASSVPGRRYEQYF.

The chain employs TRBV19 and TRBJ1-1, with D tentatively TRBD1 (5 bases). The germline gives CDR1 LNHDA, CDR2 SQIVND (reference sequence). V was clipped by 5 bases and J by 4 bases, with 17 bases between them. The CDR3 sequence is 15 residues long. CDR3 in DNA: TGTGCCAGTAGTCTTTTAGGGGCTCCTGGCACTGAAGCTTTCTTT. It translates to CASSLLGAPGTEAFF. Full variable domain (missing parts from reference TRBV19 and TRBJ1-1): DGGITQSPKYLFRKEGQNVTLSCEQNLNHDAMYWYRQDPGQGLRLIYYSQIVNDFQKGDIAEGYSVSREKKESFPLTVTSAQKNPTAFYLCASSLLGAPGTEAFFGQGTRLTVV.

The chain employs TRBV10-3 and TRBJ2-7; the match to TRBD1 covers 8 bases. J was trimmed by 6 bases and V by 5 bases; bases with no gene match: 9. Per germline, CDR1 ENHRY and CDR2 SYGVKD. The CDR3 consists of 14 residues. The CDR3 protein is CAISNQRTGTEQYF. The CDR3 DNA is TGTGCCATCAGTAACCAGAGGACAGGGACCGAGCAGTACTTC.

V gene TRBV5-1 combines with J gene TRBJ2-3; possibly TRBD1 or TRBD2 for D (5 bases each). Deletions cut 1 base from V and 1 base from J, with 10 bases between. The CDR3 sequence is 15 residues long. Germline-derived CDR1 and CDR2 are SGHRS and YFSETQ. CDR3 loop: CASSLRGTGTDTQYF. The CDR3, as DNA: TGCGCCAGCAGCTTGCGGGGCACCGGCACAGATACGCAGTATTTT. Looking up the rest from reference TRBV5-1 and TRBJ2-3 gives the full variable domain: KAGVTQTPRYLIKTRGQQVTLSCSPISGHRSVSWYQQTPGQGLQFLFEYFSETQRNKGNFPGRFSGRQFSNSRSEMNVSTLELGDSALYLCASSLRGTGTDTQYFGPGTRLTVL.